This TCR beta chain was recorded in a study of response to subunit inactivated influenza vaccine (dated by TCRdb to 2016 to 2019). For the study in its entirety: To follow how T cells responded to a trivalent subunit inactivated influenza vaccine, the researchers relied on deep quantitative profiling of the T cell receptor repertoire. Overall results and qualifications from the work: The authors suggested that each seasonal influenza vaccination may recruit only a limited number of new T cells.

Per the germline V gene, SGHAT is the CDR1 and FQNNGV is the CDR2. There are 20 amino acids in the CDR3, from cysteine to phenylalanine inclusive. Just the 60-base CDR3 DNA is kept, in frame starting at base 1. V lost 0 bases and J lost 0 bases, and the count of bases not matched to a germline gene is 10. In the case of this clonotype: Its antigen has not been determined. No much larger clone exists at a distance of one base, and base qualities are not known.

Receptor libraries were prepared by RT-PCR. TCRdb names Illumina HiSeq 2500 as the instrument used. TCRdb reprocessing: public reads trimmed at Q25 with fastp, clones called with MiXCR, in-frame beta chains kept. CDR3 protein duplicates are merged, each entry listing the most common genes and DNA. The table for this sample lists approximately 730,000 distinct CDR3 sequences; 11% to 15% of them were counted only once. Clones ranked in the top ten supply 6.5% to 8.5% of the sample. The sequence was collected from a man aged 50 to 60 who received an inactivated influenza vaccine. Donor details come from another sample of the same person, matched by shared clones. The sequencing here drew on PBMCs from blood, taken roughly 2 weeks before vaccination. This receptor chain uses TRBV11-2 and TRBJ2-3, with 12 bases matching TRBD2. The CDR3 loop reads CASSLDPGLAGGRSTDTQYF. The nucleotide sequence is given as TGTGCCAGCAGCTTAGACCCCGGGCTAGCGGGGGGGCGTAGCACAGATACGCAGTATTTT.